This TCR beta chain derives from a study of regulatory T cells in long-lasting Graves disease. Arm-PCR of CDR3 regions with iRepertoire HTBI primers generated TCR beta libraries. TCRdb recomputed calls from the multiplex PCR reads with MiXCR, one row per CDR3 protein. This sample yields approximately 300,000 distinct CDR3 sequences, of which more than 15% are seen a single time; more than 30% belongs to the top ten. The sample's time point: newly diagnosed GD, antithyroid drugs for less than 3 months. Scientists built the TCR library using RNA that was extracted from PBMCs. In its sample, this clonotype was seen many times. This receptor was taken from a female donor with Graves disease. The material sequenced was peripheral blood mononuclear cells (PBMCs), taken at new diagnosis, from a patient treated with antithyroid drugs.

The CDR3 sequence is CSATRNMLAGQFF. The CDR3 DNA reads as TGCAGTGCCACACGCAATATGCTAGCGGGACAGTTCTTC. V is TRBV20-1 and J is TRBJ2-1; 9 bases are shared with TRBD2. The germline gives CDR1 DFQATT, CDR2 SNEGSKA (reference sequence). V gave up 6 bases and J gave up 13 bases; unmatched junction bases: 13. CDR3 size: 13 residues.